There are many counts of the clone carrying this T cell receptor beta chain. Mismatch with germline at one junction end may stem from a read error. The CDR3 spans 15 residues. CDR1 and CDR2 from the germline V gene are SEHNR and FQNEAQ (reference sequence). The data belong to a study of T cells in Graves' hyperthyroidism and ophthalmopathy. Amplification of TCR beta CDR3 regions used RNA as the template. The TCR CDR3 first-round RT-PCR relied on the HTBI primer set. One entry per CDR3 protein results from TCRdb running MiXCR on the multiplex PCR reads. The table shows approximately 740,000 distinct CDR3 sequences, with 13% to 15% occurring only once.

Sequencing used blood. The receptor was derived from a woman between 18 and 29 years old with Graves' hyperthyroidism. V is TRBV7-9 and J is TRBJ1-1; 9 bases map to TRBD1. The CDR3 sequence is CASSLGDRVGTEAFF. DNA for the CDR3: TGCGCCAGCAGCTTAGGGGACAGGGTTGGCACTGAAGCTTTCTTT.